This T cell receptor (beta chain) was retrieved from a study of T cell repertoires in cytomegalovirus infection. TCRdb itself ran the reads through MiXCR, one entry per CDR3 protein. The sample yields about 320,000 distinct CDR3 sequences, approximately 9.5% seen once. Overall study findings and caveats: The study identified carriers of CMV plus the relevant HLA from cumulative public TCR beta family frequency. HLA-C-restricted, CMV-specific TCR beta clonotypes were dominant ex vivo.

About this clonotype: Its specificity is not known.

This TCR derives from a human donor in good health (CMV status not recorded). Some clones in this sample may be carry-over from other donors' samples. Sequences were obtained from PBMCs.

The DNA for the CDR3 is TGTGCCAGCAGCTTAGAGGACTCCCCCTACGAGCAGTACTTC. Its protein is CASSLEDSPYEQYF. The chain uses TRBV7-9 and TRBJ2-7; a weak D match, TRBD2 (5 bases). The CDR3 is 14 amino acids. CDR1 is SEHNR and CDR2 is FQNEAQ in the germline V gene (reference sequence). V dropped 1 base and J dropped 2 bases, with 9 bases sitting between them.